The 27 T cell receptor beta chains reported below all come from one sample, sequenced in a study of PD-1 blockade in classical Hodgkin lymphoma. Profiling relied on immunoSEQ multiplex PCR, and the TCRdb table lists in-frame clones only, not all of them. Of approximately 58,000 clones detected, around 93% appear once; the ten largest clones hold 10%. Every patient relapsed after autologous stem cell transplantation, and brentuximab vedotin exposure varied. Material: peripheral blood mononuclear cells (PBMCs), obtained before the second cycle of nivolumab. Receptors originate from a human donor with classical Hodgkin lymphoma.

This chain connects TRBV14 to TRBJ2-1, with TRBD2 identical over 10 bases. Trimming cost V 0 bases and J 3 bases; bases outside gene matches: 11. Germline loops: CDR1 SGHDN, CDR2 FVKESK. The CDR3 is made up of 19 amino acids. CDR3 in DNA: TGTGCCAGCAGCCAAGATATGGCTAGCGGGAGAGGGATCTACAATGAGCAGTTCTTC. Translating gives CASSQDMASGRGIYNEQFF.

This chain links TRBV5-1 with TRBJ2-7; 7 nucleotides match TRBD2. The CDR3 is made up of 16 amino acids. The J segment lost 2 bases and the V segment lost 0 bases, leaving 8 bases of the junction unmatched. Germline CDR1 and CDR2: SGHRS and YFSETQ. CDR3 sequence (DNA): TGCGCCAGCAGCTTGGTCGCTAGCGGACTTACCTACGAGCAGTACTTC. Its protein product is CASSLVASGLTYEQYF.

The rearrangement joins TRBV9 to TRBJ2-3; 10 positions agree with TRBD2. Germline V gene sequence: CDR1 SGDLS, CDR2 YYNGEE. This CDR3 comprises 15 residues. V was pared by 4 bases and J by 5 bases, with 7 bases of the junction left unmatched. DNA of the CDR3: TGTGCCAGCAGCTTCCTACTAGCGGGGAGAGATACGCAGTATTTT. Encoded protein: CASSFLLAGRDTQYF.

This chain uses TRBV25-1 with TRBJ1-2; D is perhaps TRBD1 (5 bases). This CDR3 is built from 15 residues. The V and J ends lost 3 bases and 4 bases respectively, with 15 bases between them. In germline, CDR1 is MGHDK, CDR2 SYGVNS. CDR3 sequence: CASSDPRGSSYGYTF. The CDR3 nucleotides read TGTGCCAGCAGTGATCCTAGGGGATCCAGCTATGGCTACACCTTC.

The chain employs TRBV27 and TRBJ2-1, with no clear D. There are 11 residues in the CDR3. V was pared by 3 bases and J by 6 bases, with 3 bases between. Germline values: CDR1 MNHEY, CDR2 SMNVEV (reference sequence). The CDR3 DNA sequence: TGTGCCAGCAGTTTGGGCAATGAGCAGTTCTTC. This sequence encodes CASSLGNEQFF.

The chain carries TRBV19 and TRBJ2-3; 11 bases match TRBD2. Germline CDR1 and CDR2: LNHDA and SQIVND (reference sequence). V shed 0 bases and J 3 bases; nucleotides not matched to a gene: 8. This CDR3 has 18 residues. Written as DNA, the CDR3 is TGTGCCAGTAGTATAGATCGCCCTGGGACTAGCGGTACAGATACGCAGTATTTT. It encodes CASSIDRPGTSGTDTQYF.

Concerning this clone itself: The sample holds other DNA sequences that translate to the same CDR3. The chain combines TRBV9 with TRBJ2-1, with 9 bases fitting TRBD1. The CDR3 sequence is 15 residues long. Germline V gives CDR1 SGDLS, CDR2 YYNGEE. V shed 3 bases, J shed 3 bases, and the junction held 4 bases outside the gene matches. The DNA of the CDR3 is TGTGCCAGCAGCGCGGGACAGGGAATCTACAATGAGCAGTTCTTC. Its protein is CASSAGQGIYNEQFF. The full variable domain, its missing parts supplied by reference TRBV9 and TRBJ2-1, is DSGVTQTPKHLITATGQRVTLRCSPRSGDLSVYWYQQSLDQGLQFLIQYYNGEERAKGNILERFSAQQFPDLHSELNLSSLELGDSALYFCASSAGQGIYNEQFFGPGTRLTVL.

This clone was detected once. The J gene is TRBJ2-7, the V gene TRBV7-8, with 8 positions matching TRBD2. Per germline, CDR1 SGHVS and CDR2 FQNEAQ. This CDR3 is built from 15 residues. Unmatched junction bases numbered 12, after V lost 5 bases and J lost 6 bases. The CDR3 sequence: CASSLFGREEREQYF. In nucleotides, the CDR3 is TGTGCCAGCAGCCTATTCGGGCGGGAGGAGCGCGAGCAGTACTTC.

The chain couples TRBV6-6 to TRBJ2-1; a possible D gene is TRBD2 (6 bases). CDR1 MNHNY and CDR2 SVGAGI come from the germline V gene (reference sequence). CDR3 length equals 14 residues. V gave up 0 bases and J gave up 8 bases, with 11 bases separating them. DNA of the CDR3: TGTGCCAGCAGTTACTCGGCAGGGAGGCATGAGCAGTTCTTC. Translated: CASSYSAGRHEQFF.

V is TRBV2 and J is TRBJ2-5, with a weak D call TRBD2 (6 bases). The CDR3 is 13 residues long. Germline lookup yields CDR1 SNHLY and CDR2 FYNNEI. Trimming took 7 bases from V and 5 from J, leaving 14 bases between them. The DNA for the CDR3 is TGTGCCAGCATACCAGGGACTGGGGAGACCCAGTACTTC. It translates to CASIPGTGETQYF.

This clone was counted once. Likely a read error: the CDR3 ends without its conserved phenylalanine or tryptophan. The chain has TRBV7-9 and TRBJ1-2, with TRBD1 matching 8 bases. The CDR3 sequence is 15 residues long. Germline V gives CDR1 SEHNR, CDR2 FQNEAQ (reference sequence). Trimming took 6 bases from V and 5 from J; bases not matched to a gene: 11. The CDR3, as DNA: TGTGCCAGCAGTCGCGCGGACAGGGATTCTTATGGCTACACCCTC. It yields the protein CASSRADRDSYGYTL.

This sequence joins TRBV18 and TRBJ2-1; TRBD2 agrees at 12 bases. Germline loops: CDR1 KGHSH, CDR2 LQKENI. This CDR3 is 16 amino acids long. V was pared by 4 bases and J by 5 bases, with 6 bases of the junction left unmatched. CDR3 sequence reads: CASSRASGGANNEQFF. The CDR3 region has the DNA TGTGCCAGCTCACGGGCTAGCGGGGGGGCCAACAATGAGCAGTTCTTC.

V is TRBV7-8 and J is TRBJ2-1; no reliable D call. CDR1 and CDR2 (germline): SGHVS, FQNEAQ. This CDR3 has 15 amino acids. V was shortened by 5 bases and J by 0 bases, with 11 bases between the two germline ends. This chain's CDR3 is CASSLGSSSYNEQFF. In DNA form, the CDR3 reads TGTGCCAGCAGCCTTGGATCTTCCTCCTACAATGAGCAGTTCTTC.

The chain combines TRBV29-1 with TRBJ2-1; D perhaps matches TRBD1 (5 bases). Germline V gene sequence: CDR1 SQVTM, CDR2 ANQGSEA. V lost 6 bases and J 8 bases, leaving 17 bases between the germline ends. The CDR3 sequence is 13 residues long. The CDR3 region is CSVMSGSRDEQFF. The CDR3 nucleotides are TGCAGCGTGATGTCAGGGTCTCGGGATGAGCAGTTCTTC.

This chain joins TRBV30 and TRBJ1-5, with 8 positions matching TRBD1. The CDR3 covers 13 residues. V shed 5 bases, J shed 7 bases, and the junction held 7 bases outside the gene matches. CDR1 is GTSNPN, CDR2 SVGIG, per germline (reference sequence). This CDR3 reads CAWAQGALQPQHF. As DNA, the CDR3 is TGTGCCTGGGCTCAGGGGGCATTGCAGCCCCAGCATTTT.

This chain uses TRBV29-1 with TRBJ1-1, with D possibly TRBD1 on 6 matching bases. There are 19 residues in the CDR3. V was cut by 2 bases and J by 5 bases, with 30 bases left in between. Germline CDR1 is SQVTM and CDR2 is ANQGSEA. CDR3 protein: CSVERRPRPGVAPGTEAFF. The CDR3 DNA reads TGCAGCGTTGAACGGCGACCCCGTCCAGGGGTGGCCCCAGGGACTGAAGCTTTCTTT.

The V gene is TRBV28, the J gene TRBJ2-7, with D uncertain. The length of the CDR3 is 11 residues. Trimming took 3 bases from V and 6 from J, leaving 6 bases between them. CDR1 and CDR2 from the germline V gene are MDHEN and SYDVKM. CDR3 in DNA: TGTGCCAGCAGTTTTTGGCCCGAGCAGTACTTC. Its protein product is CASSFWPEQYF.

The chain recombines TRBV19 with TRBJ2-1; 9 bases line up with TRBD1. CDR1 is LNHDA, CDR2 SQIVND, per germline (reference sequence). This CDR3 is 15 amino acids long. V shed 5 bases and J 9 bases; nucleotides not matched to a gene: 11. The CDR3 spells CASSSAGTGTIEQFF. CDR3 DNA: TGTGCCAGTAGTTCCGCCGGGACAGGGACGATTGAGCAGTTCTTC.

V usage is TRBV9 and J usage is TRBJ2-3, with D perhaps TRBD2 (5 bases). Per the germline V gene, CDR1 is SGDLS and CDR2 is YYNGEE. Deletions cut 4 bases from V and 6 bases from J, with 18 bases between. CDR3 length: 15 residues. In DNA, the CDR3 is TGTGCCAGCAGCACCTTCGGGGTAGTATGGGATACGCAGTATTTT. Translation gives CASSTFGVVWDTQYF.

The chain carries TRBV19 and TRBJ2-3; 7 nucleotides line up with TRBD1. Losses at the gene ends were 6 bases for V and 0 bases for J; bases not matched to a gene: 6. The CDR3 totals 15 residues. From germline, CDR1 is LNHDA and CDR2 SQIVND (reference sequence). The CDR3 region is CASSPWDRSTDTQYF. The DNA of the CDR3 is TGTGCCAGTAGCCCTTGGGACAGAAGCACAGATACGCAGTATTTT.

J is TRBJ2-2 and V is TRBV15, with TRBD2 matching 13 bases. The germline V gene has CDR1 LNHNV and CDR2 YYDKDF (reference sequence). The V segment lost 5 bases and the J segment 7 bases; nucleotides outside the gene matches: 7. The CDR3 is 16 residues long. The CDR3 DNA is TGTGCCACCAGCCAAGGACTAGCGGGAGTCGGCGGGGAGCTGTTTTTT. This translates into CATSQGLAGVGGELFF.

This sequence joins TRBV5-8 and TRBJ1-2; D uncertain. The ends were cut back, 0 bases at V and 8 bases at J, with 11 bases in the middle. The CDR3 has 13 residues. Germline V CDR1 and CDR2: SGHTS, YDEGEE. The CDR3 loop reads CASSLAWSEGYTF. In nucleotides, the CDR3 is TGTGCCAGCAGCTTGGCCTGGAGTGAAGGCTACACCTTC.

The chain employs TRBV5-6 and TRBJ1-1; tentative D call: TRBD1 (6 bases). From germline, CDR1 is SGHDT and CDR2 YYEEEE. Trimming cost V 1 base and J 4 bases, with 17 bases left between them. This CDR3 region has 16 residues. CDR3 bases: TGTGCCAGCAGCTTGTTGGGGCAGGGGCTTGCCACTGAAGCTTTCTTT. This gives the protein CASSLLGQGLATEAFF.

The chain couples TRBV19 to TRBJ1-1, with 7 bases identical to TRBD1. This CDR3 region has 14 residues. Germline lookup yields CDR1 LNHDA and CDR2 SQIVND (reference sequence). Trimming removed 6 bases from V and 2 bases from J; junction bases left unmatched: 6. The CDR3 nucleotides read TGTGCCAGTAGCACGGGACAGATAAACACTGAAGCTTTCTTT. Its protein is CASSTGQINTEAFF.

The CDR3 loop reads CASSQRTGGTEAFF. CDR3 DNA: TGTGCCAGCAGTCAGCGGACAGGGGGGACTGAAGCTTTCTTT. J is TRBJ1-1 and V is TRBV27, with 10 bases aligning to TRBD1. Germline lookup yields CDR1 MNHEY and CDR2 SMNVEV (reference sequence). The CDR3 has 14 residues. Trimming cost V 5 bases and J 5 bases; bases outside gene matches: 5.

Written as DNA, the CDR3 is TGTGCCATCAGGCAGAACCAGGAGACAGATACGCAGTATTTT. Its protein product is CAIRQNQETDTQYF. J is TRBJ2-3 and V is TRBV10-3; D is ambiguous. CDR3 length: 14 amino acids. Trimming left V 6 bases short and J 3 bases short, with 13 bases between. Germline V lookup: CDR1 ENHRY, CDR2 SYGVKD.

This clone occurred once. The chain combines TRBV19 with TRBJ1-2, with D possibly being TRBD1 (5 bases). CDR1 and CDR2 (germline): LNHDA, SQIVND (reference sequence). This CDR3 spans 16 amino acids. The V and J ends lost 6 bases and 2 bases respectively, with 19 bases between them. CDR3 DNA: TGTGCCAGTAGCAACCCCTTTTGGCACAGGAACTATGGCTACACCTTC. Its protein product is CASSNPFWHRNYGYTF.